This passage covers 23 T cell receptor beta chains from one sample sequenced in a study of T cell changes during pregnancy in multiple sclerosis. Here immunoSEQ multiplex PCR was the method, and the copy in TCRdb shows in-frame clones only, minus some. The table records about 57,000 clones, 88% of them present only once. The material was CD4+ T cells from peripheral blood mononuclear cells, obtained in the third trimester of pregnancy. These receptors were taken from a female donor with multiple sclerosis, enrolled in a pregnancy study.

This chain connects TRBV7-7 to TRBJ2-1; 11 bases are shared with TRBD2. The CDR3 is made up of 15 amino acids. Germline CDR1 is SSHAT and CDR2 is FNYEAQ (reference sequence). With 5 bases clipped from V and 10 bases from J, the junction kept 10 bases outside the gene matches. This CDR3 is CASSDLAGGSQEQFF. The CDR3 region has the DNA TGTGCCAGCAGCGACCTAGCGGGGGGCTCGCAGGAGCAGTTCTTC.

CDR3 nucleotides: TGTGCCAGCAGCTTATTCCCCGGGACAGGGGCTCGGCAGTACTTC. Protein sequence: CASSLFPGTGARQYF. The chain links TRBV7-2 to TRBJ2-7, with 10 positions matching TRBD1. With V trimmed by 2 bases and J by 9 bases, 10 bases remained unmatched. The CDR3 extends over 15 amino acids. Germline CDR1 SGHTA, CDR2 FQGNSA.

The chain uses TRBV5-6 and TRBJ2-3; perhaps TRBD1 as D (6 bases). Trimming cost V 2 bases and J 4 bases, with 11 bases left between them. Germline V gives CDR1 SGHDT, CDR2 YYEEEE. This CDR3 is 14 amino acids long. This CDR3 reads CASSFGQGPDTQYF. Written as DNA, the CDR3 is TGTGCCAGCAGCTTCGGCCAGGGGCCAGATACGCAGTATTTT.

This chain uses TRBV4-3 with TRBJ2-2; tentatively, D is TRBD1 (6 bases). V lost 0 bases and J lost 4, with 12 bases in between. This CDR3 comprises 16 residues. Per the germline V gene, CDR1 is LGHNA and CDR2 is YSLEER. The CDR3 region is CASSQDAYRATGELFF. The CDR3 nucleotides are TGCGCCAGCAGCCAAGATGCCTACAGGGCCACCGGGGAGCTGTTTTTT.

This chain uses TRBV7-9 with TRBJ1-2; D is unclear. CDR1 is SEHNR, CDR2 FQNEAQ, per germline (reference sequence). CDR3 size: 13 residues. V was clipped by 3 bases and J by 6 bases, with 11 bases between them. CDR3 in amino acids: CASSLKGGNGYTF. DNA of the CDR3: TGTGCCAGCAGCTTGAAAGGCGGTAATGGCTACACCTTC.

This clone was recorded a few times. V usage is TRBV29-1 and J usage is TRBJ2-6; TRBD1 agrees at 7 bases. The germline CDR1 and CDR2 sequences are SQVTM and ANQGSEA. V lost 7 bases to trimming and J lost 0 bases; unmatched junction nucleotides: 6. The CDR3 runs 15 residues. The CDR3 protein is CSERQGLSGANVLTF. The CDR3 nucleotides are TGCAGCGAACGACAGGGCCTCTCTGGGGCCAACGTCCTGACTTTC.

The chain has TRBV6-5 and TRBJ2-2, with 8 bases fitting TRBD2. Germline lookup yields CDR1 MNHEY and CDR2 SVGAGI. The CDR3 runs 15 residues. The V gene end was trimmed by 5 bases and the J gene end by 4 bases; junction bases not matched to a gene: 6. CDR3 in amino acids: CASSSGGAGTGELFF. For the CDR3, the DNA is TGTGCCAGCAGTAGCGGGGGTGCTGGCACCGGGGAGCTGTTTTTT.

The rearrangement joins TRBV28 to TRBJ2-1, with 8 bases that match TRBD2. Trimming took 5 bases from V and 4 from J; bases not matched to a gene: 7. CDR1 and CDR2 (germline): MDHEN, SYDVKM. The CDR3 extends over 15 amino acids. CDR3 bases: TGTGCCAGCAGTCGACTAGCGAACACTTACAATGAGCAGTTCTTC. This codes for CASSRLANTYNEQFF.

V gene TRBV7-3 combines with J gene TRBJ2-7; weak D call: TRBD1 (5 bases). The V gene's germline CDR1 is SGHTA and CDR2 FQGTGA. This CDR3 has 15 residues. The V gene lost 8 bases and the J gene lost 2 bases, with 19 bases spanning the gap. CDR3 bases: TGTGCCAGCGCATTACCAGCAGGGAAACCCTACGAGCAGTACTTC. This gives the protein CASALPAGKPYEQYF.

The chain employs TRBV5-4 and TRBJ1-2; TRBD1 might be the D (5 bases). V lost 4 bases and J 1 base, leaving 14 bases between the germline ends. The CDR3 spans 15 residues. Germline CDR1 and CDR2: SGHNT and YYREEE (reference sequence). CDR3: CASSLAGGDNYGYTF. CDR3 bases: TGTGCCAGCAGCCTTGCTGGAGGGGATAACTATGGCTACACCTTC.

The CDR3 spells CASGIPGQGYEQYF. Here the CDR3 DNA reads TGTGCCAGCGGGATACCGGGACAGGGTTACGAGCAGTACTTC. The chain links TRBV11-1 to TRBJ2-7, with TRBD1 identical over 9 bases. This CDR3 contains 14 residues. The germline gives CDR1 SGHAT, CDR2 FQDESV (reference sequence). Germline trimming cut 8 bases from V and 4 bases from J; bases unmatched to any gene: 9.

This rearrangement joins TRBV30 to TRBJ2-7; TRBD2 is a possible D gene (5 bases). The CDR3 sequence is 14 residues long. With 3 bases removed from V and 3 bases from J, the gap between germline ends came to 15 bases. Per germline, CDR1 GTSNPN and CDR2 SVGIG (reference sequence). This CDR3 reads CAWRVSGGHYEQYF. The DNA for the CDR3 is TGTGCCTGGAGAGTATCAGGCGGGCACTACGAGCAGTACTTC.

The CDR3 DNA reads TGTGCCAGCACCACGGACGAACAGGGAAAACTGTTTTTT. Translating it yields CASTTDEQGKLFF. This chain joins TRBV7-6 and TRBJ1-4; D perhaps matches TRBD1 (6 bases). CDR1 SGHVS and CDR2 FNYEAQ come from the germline V gene. V lost 7 bases, J lost 10 bases, and 16 bases lay in between. The CDR3 consists of 13 residues.

The chain's CDR3 is CASSLAPQGLQPQHF. The CDR3 nucleotides are TGTGCCAGCAGCTTAGCGCCCCAGGGGTTGCAGCCCCAGCATTTT. The chain recombines TRBV7-2 with TRBJ1-5; D may be TRBD1 (6 bases). Between the trimmed V and J ends, which lost 0 bases and 7 bases, there was a span of 13 bases. This CDR3 has 15 amino acids. Germline values: CDR1 SGHTA, CDR2 FQGNSA.

About this clone: Since a much larger clone is just one base distant, this may be a read error. The rearrangement links TRBV5-6 to TRBJ2-1, with 8 bases fitting TRBD1. Trimming removed 4 bases from V and 6 bases from J; junction bases left unmatched: 3. Germline assignment: CDR1 SGHDT and CDR2 YYEEEE. There are 13 residues in the CDR3. The CDR3 bases are TGTGCCAGCAGCCTCGGACAGGGCAATGAGCAGTTCTTC. Translating gives CASSLGQGNEQFF.

The gene calls are TRBV27 and TRBJ1-6; D call uncertain. V lost 0 bases and J lost 10, with 16 bases in between. Germline lookup yields CDR1 MNHEY and CDR2 SMNVEV (reference sequence). The CDR3 consists of 16 residues. The CDR3 reads CASSLSRERAVSPLHF. The DNA for the CDR3 is TGTGCCAGCAGTTTATCGAGAGAACGAGCCGTCTCACCCCTCCACTTT.

The rearrangement joins TRBV6-1 to TRBJ2-5; a possible D gene is TRBD2 (7 bases). CDR1 MNHNS and CDR2 SASEGT come from the germline V gene. This CDR3 is 14 amino acids long. V was cut by 6 bases and J by 5 bases, with 16 bases left in between. CDR3 in DNA: TGTGCCAGCAGAGAATCCGGGGGGCCGGAGACCCAGTACTTC. This encodes CASRESGGPETQYF.

The chain has TRBV7-9 and TRBJ1-2, with 7 bases fitting TRBD1. With 5 bases clipped from V and 4 bases from J, the junction kept 10 bases outside the gene matches. The CDR3 runs 15 residues. Germline V CDR1 and CDR2: SEHNR, FQNEAQ (reference sequence). The chain's CDR3 is CASSPRQGSLYGYTF. The DNA for the CDR3 is TGTGCCAGCAGCCCAAGACAGGGAAGCCTCTATGGCTACACCTTC.

The chain links TRBV7-2 to TRBJ1-3; D unclear. The germline V gene encodes CDR1 SGHTA and CDR2 FQGNSA. Deletions cut 1 base from V and 0 bases from J, with 13 bases between. The CDR3 is made up of 17 amino acids. The CDR3: CASSLEAYRFSGNTIYF. CDR3 nucleotides: TGTGCCAGCAGCTTAGAGGCATACAGATTCTCTGGAAACACCATATATTTT.

This clone was observed a single time. The V and J genes are TRBV7-9 and TRBJ1-4; no clear D. The ends were cut back, 5 bases at V and 7 bases at J, with 14 bases in the middle. In germline, CDR1 is SEHNR, CDR2 FQNEAQ (reference sequence). The CDR3 has 14 residues. CDR3 loop: CASSQAREGEKLFF. The DNA of the CDR3 is TGTGCCAGCAGCCAAGCGAGGGAAGGTGAAAAACTGTTTTTT.

This sequence joins TRBV9 and TRBJ2-3, with 9 nucleotides matching TRBD2. V trimming: 4 bases; J trimming: 4 bases; junction bases outside the gene matches: 22. The CDR3 is 20 amino acids. Germline V gene data show CDR1 as SGDLS and CDR2 as YYNGEE. The CDR3 reads CASSPLGLAGIRGGADTQYF. Here the CDR3 DNA reads TGTGCCAGCAGCCCTCTGGGGCTAGCGGGGATCCGAGGGGGCGCAGATACGCAGTATTTT.

CDR3 residues: CASGRGVGYGYTF. In nucleotides, the CDR3 is TGCGCCAGTGGAAGGGGTGTCGGGTATGGCTACACCTTC. V usage is TRBV10-1 and J usage is TRBJ1-2, with a weak D call TRBD1 (5 bases). Trimming removed 9 bases from V and 5 bases from J, with 16 bases in between. Germline V gene data show CDR1 as WNHNN and CDR2 as SYGVQD (reference sequence). CDR3 length equals 13 residues.

The chain joins TRBV6-1 to TRBJ1-1; D gene uncertain. V was pared by 9 bases and J by 3 bases, with 8 bases between. CDR1 is MNHNS and CDR2 is SASEGT in the germline V gene. This CDR3 has 11 residues. The CDR3 protein is CASRGYTEAFF. CDR3 nucleotides: TGTGCCAGTAGAGGGTACACTGAAGCTTTCTTT.